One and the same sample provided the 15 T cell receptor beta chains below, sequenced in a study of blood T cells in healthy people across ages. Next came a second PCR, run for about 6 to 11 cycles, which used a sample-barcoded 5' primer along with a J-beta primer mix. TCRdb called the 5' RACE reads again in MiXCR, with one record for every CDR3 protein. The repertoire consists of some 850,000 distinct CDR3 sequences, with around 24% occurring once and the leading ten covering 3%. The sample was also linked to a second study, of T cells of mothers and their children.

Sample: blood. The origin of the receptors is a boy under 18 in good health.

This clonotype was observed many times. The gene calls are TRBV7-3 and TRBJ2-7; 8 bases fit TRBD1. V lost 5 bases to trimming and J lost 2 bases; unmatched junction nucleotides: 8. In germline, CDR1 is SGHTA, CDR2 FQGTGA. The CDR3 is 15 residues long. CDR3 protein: CASSPTGQGPYEQYF. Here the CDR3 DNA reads TGTGCCAGCAGCCCCACTGGACAGGGTCCCTACGAGCAGTACTTC. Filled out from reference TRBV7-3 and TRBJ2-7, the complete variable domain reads GAGVSQTPSNKVTEKGKYVELRCDPISGHTALYWYRQSLGQGPEFLIYFQGTGAADDSGLPNDRFFAVRPEGSVSTLKIQRTERGDSAVYLCASSPTGQGPYEQYFGPGTRLTVT.

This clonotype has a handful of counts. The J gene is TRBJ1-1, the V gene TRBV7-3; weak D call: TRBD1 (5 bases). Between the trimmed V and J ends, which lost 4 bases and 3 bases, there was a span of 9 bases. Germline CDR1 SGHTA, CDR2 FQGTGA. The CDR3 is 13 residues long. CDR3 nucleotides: TGTGCCAGCAGCTACAGGCCCCACACTGAAGCTTTCTTT. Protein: CASSYRPHTEAFF.

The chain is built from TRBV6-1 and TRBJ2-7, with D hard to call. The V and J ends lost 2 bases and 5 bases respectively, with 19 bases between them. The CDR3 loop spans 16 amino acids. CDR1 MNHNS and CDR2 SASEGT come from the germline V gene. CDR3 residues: CASSETSSALRNEQYF. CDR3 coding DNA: TGTGCCAGCAGTGAAACTTCGTCGGCCCTCAGGAACGAGCAGTACTTC.

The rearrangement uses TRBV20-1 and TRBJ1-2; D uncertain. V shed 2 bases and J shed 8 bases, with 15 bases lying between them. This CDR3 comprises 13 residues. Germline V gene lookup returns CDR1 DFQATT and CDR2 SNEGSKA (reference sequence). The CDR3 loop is CSARPGSGSGYTF. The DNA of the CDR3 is TGCAGTGCTAGACCCGGGTCAGGCTCAGGCTACACCTTC.

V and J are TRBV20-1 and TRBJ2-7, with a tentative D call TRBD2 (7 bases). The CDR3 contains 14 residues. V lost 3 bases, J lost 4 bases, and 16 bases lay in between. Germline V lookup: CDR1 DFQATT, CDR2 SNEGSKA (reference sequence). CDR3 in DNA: TGCAGTGCTAGTACGGGGGGCTCTACATACGAGCAGTACGTC. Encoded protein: CSASTGGSTYEQYV.

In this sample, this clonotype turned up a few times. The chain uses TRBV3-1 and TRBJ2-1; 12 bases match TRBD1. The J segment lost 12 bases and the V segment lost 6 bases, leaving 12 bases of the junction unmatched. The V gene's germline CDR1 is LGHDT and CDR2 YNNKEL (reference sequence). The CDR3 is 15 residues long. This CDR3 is CASREPGQGASVQFF. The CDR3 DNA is TGTGCCAGCAGGGAACCGGGACAGGGGGCGTCAGTGCAGTTCTTC.

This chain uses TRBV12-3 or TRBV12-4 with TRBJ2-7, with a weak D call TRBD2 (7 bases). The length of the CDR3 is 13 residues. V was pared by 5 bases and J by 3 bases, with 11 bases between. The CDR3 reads CASSGRGYYEQYF. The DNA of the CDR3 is TGTGCCAGCAGTGGGAGGGGGTACTACGAGCAGTACTTC.

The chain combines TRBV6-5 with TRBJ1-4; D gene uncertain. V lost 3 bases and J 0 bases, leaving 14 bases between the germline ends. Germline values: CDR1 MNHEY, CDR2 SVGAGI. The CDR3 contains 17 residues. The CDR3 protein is CASSYVWTAATNEKLFF. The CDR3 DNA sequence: TGTGCCAGCAGTTATGTTTGGACCGCCGCAACTAATGAAAAACTGTTTTTT.

DNA for the CDR3: TGTGCCAGCAGCCGACCAAATTTAGCGGGGGGACCCTCCTACGAGCAGTACTTC. Its protein is CASSRPNLAGGPSYEQYF. V and J are TRBV4-2 and TRBJ2-7; 10 bases are a match to TRBD2. Germline V gene data show CDR1 as LGHNA and CDR2 as YNFKEQ. CDR3 length equals 18 residues. Losses at the gene ends were 4 bases for V and 0 bases for J; bases not matched to a gene: 12.

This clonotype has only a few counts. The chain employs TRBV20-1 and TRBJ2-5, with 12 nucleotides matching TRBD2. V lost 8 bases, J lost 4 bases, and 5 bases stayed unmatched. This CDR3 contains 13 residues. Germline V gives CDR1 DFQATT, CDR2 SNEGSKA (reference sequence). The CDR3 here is CSPTSGGGETQYF. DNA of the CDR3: TGCAGTCCGACTAGCGGGGGAGGAGAGACCCAGTACTTC.

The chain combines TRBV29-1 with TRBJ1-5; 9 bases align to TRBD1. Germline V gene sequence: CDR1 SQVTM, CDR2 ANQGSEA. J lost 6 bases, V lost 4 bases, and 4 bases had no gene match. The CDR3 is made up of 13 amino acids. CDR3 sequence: CSVGTGAFQPQHF. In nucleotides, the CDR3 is TGCAGCGTTGGGACAGGGGCATTTCAGCCCCAGCATTTT. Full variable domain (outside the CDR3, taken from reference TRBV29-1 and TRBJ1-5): SAVISQKPSRDICQRGTSLTIQCQVDSQVTMMFWYRQQPGQSLTLIATANQGSEATYESGFVIDKFPISRPNLTFSTLTVSNMSPEDSSIYLCSVGTGAFQPQHFGDGTRLSIL.

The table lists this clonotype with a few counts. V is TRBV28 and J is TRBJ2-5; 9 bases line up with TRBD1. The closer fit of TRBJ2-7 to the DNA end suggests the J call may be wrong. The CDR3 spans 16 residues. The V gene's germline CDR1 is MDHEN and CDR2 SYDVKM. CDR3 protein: CASSTPGQGTFYEQYF. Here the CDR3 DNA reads TGTGCCAGCAGTACGCCGGGACAGGGTACTTTCTACGAGCAGTACTTC.

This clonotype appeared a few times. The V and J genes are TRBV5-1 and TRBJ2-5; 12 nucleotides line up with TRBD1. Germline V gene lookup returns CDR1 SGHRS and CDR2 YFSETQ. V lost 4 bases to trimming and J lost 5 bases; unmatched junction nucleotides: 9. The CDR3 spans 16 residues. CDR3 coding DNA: TGCGCCAGCAGCGCGGGACAGGGGGCCAGTGAGGAGACCCAGTACTTC. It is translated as CASSAGQGASEETQYF.

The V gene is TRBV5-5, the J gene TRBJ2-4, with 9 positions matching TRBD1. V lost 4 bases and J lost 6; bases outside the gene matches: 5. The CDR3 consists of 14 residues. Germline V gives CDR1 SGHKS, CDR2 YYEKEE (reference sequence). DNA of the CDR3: TGTGCCAGCAGCGCACAGGGGGCAATAAACATTCAGTACTTC. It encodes CASSAQGAINIQYF.

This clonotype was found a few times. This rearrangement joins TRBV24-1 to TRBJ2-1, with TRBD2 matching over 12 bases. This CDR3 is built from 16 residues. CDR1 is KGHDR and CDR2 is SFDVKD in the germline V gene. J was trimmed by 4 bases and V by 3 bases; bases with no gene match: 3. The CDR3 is CATSDPGLAGYNEQFF. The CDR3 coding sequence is TGTGCCACCAGTGATCCCGGACTAGCGGGGTACAATGAGCAGTTCTTC.